The 29 T cell receptor beta chains presented below share a single source sample, sequenced in a study of cytomegalovirus exposure and HLA in healthy donors. The PCR ran on 60 Vbeta and 13 Jbeta primers. Profiling relied on immunoSEQ multiplex PCR, and the TCRdb table lists in-frame clones only, not all of them. The sample lists some 130,000 clones, about 68% seen once, with 1.5% to 2% in the top ten. The sequenced sample consisted of PBMCs. These receptors came from a human donor in good health.

This clone was seen just once. V and J are TRBV15 and TRBJ1-5; perhaps TRBD1 as D (6 bases). Germline V lookup: CDR1 LNHNV, CDR2 YYDKDF (reference sequence). V shed 8 bases and J shed 0 bases, with 11 bases lying between them. This CDR3 is built from 14 residues. For the CDR3, the DNA is TGTGCCACCGGTTCAGGGGTTAGCAATCAGCCCCAGCATTTT. This encodes CATGSGVSNQPQHF.

The rearrangement links TRBV21-1 to TRBJ2-6; the D segment call TRBD2 is taken from the table without a DNA check. TRBV21-1 is reported as a pseudogene. CDR3 length equals 15 residues. CDR3 in amino acids: CASSKALGGANVLTF. CDR3 in DNA: TGTGCCAGCAGCAAAGCACTCGGGGGGGCCAACGTCCTGACTTTC.

The J gene is TRBJ2-4, the V gene TRBV19; D is perhaps TRBD1 (6 bases). CDR1 and CDR2 (germline): LNHDA, SQIVND (reference sequence). The CDR3 has 17 residues. The germline V and J ends were trimmed by 3 bases and 7 bases, with 22 bases remaining between them. This CDR3 reads CASSMAPRQARRNIQYF. Here the CDR3 DNA reads TGTGCCAGTAGTATGGCCCCACGACAGGCTAGACGGAACATTCAGTACTTC.

V gene TRBV28 combines with J gene TRBJ2-2; no definite D call. Germline V gene data show CDR1 as MDHEN and CDR2 as SYDVKM. This CDR3 comprises 11 residues. V shed 7 bases and J shed 7 bases, with 7 bases lying between them. CDR3 DNA: TGTGCCAGCATTTTTCTCGGGGAGCTGTTTTTT. This codes for CASIFLGELFF.

The V gene is TRBV11-2, the J gene TRBJ2-1; 8 nucleotides align to TRBD2. The CDR3 sequence is 14 residues long. V shed 5 bases, J shed 6 bases, and the junction held 6 bases outside the gene matches. CDR1 is SGHAT and CDR2 is FQNNGV in the germline V gene. The CDR3 loop reads CASSTRSGSNEQFF. For the CDR3, the DNA is TGTGCCAGCAGCACCAGGAGCGGGAGCAATGAGCAGTTCTTC.

This chain uses TRBV11-3 with TRBJ2-7; perhaps TRBD2 as D (6 bases). This CDR3 contains 17 residues. V was clipped by 0 bases and J by 3 bases, with 18 bases between them. Germline V gene lookup returns CDR1 SGHNT and CDR2 YENEEA. Here the CDR3 DNA reads TGTGCCAGCAGCTTAGATTTCGCCGCGGAGGGACGCTACGAGCAGTACTTC. Encoded protein: CASSLDFAAEGRYEQYF.

The gene calls are TRBV6-1 and TRBJ2-4, with 8 bases matching TRBD1. This CDR3 region has 14 residues. The V segment lost 6 bases and the J segment 6 bases; nucleotides outside the gene matches: 7. Germline assignment: CDR1 MNHNS and CDR2 SASEGT. The CDR3 DNA reads TGTGCCAGCAGGGCAGGGGGCAGGGGAAACATTCAGTACTTC. The encoded protein is CASRAGGRGNIQYF.

The chain recombines TRBV4-3 with TRBJ2-7; the match to TRBD1 covers 10 bases. Germline CDR1 is LGHNA and CDR2 is YSLEER. The CDR3 is 16 residues long. The V segment lost 3 bases and the J segment 4 bases; nucleotides outside the gene matches: 9. CDR3 in amino acids: CASSHSGTGDGYEQYF. The CDR3 bases are TGCGCCAGCAGCCACTCTGGGACAGGGGATGGTTACGAGCAGTACTTC.

This clone was seen a single time. The chain uses TRBV4-3 and TRBJ2-7, with TRBD2 matching over 12 bases. Germline V gene sequence: CDR1 LGHNA, CDR2 YSLEER. The ends lost 1 base at V and 2 bases at J; junction bases unmatched: 0. CDR3 length: 15 residues. CDR3 coding DNA: TGCGCCAGCAGCCAAGGACTAGCGGGAGCCTACGAGCAGTACTTC. Its protein product is CASSQGLAGAYEQYF.

This clone was observed once. The J gene is TRBJ1-5, the V gene TRBV2; 9 bases map to TRBD1. Germline V gene sequence: CDR1 SNHLY, CDR2 FYNNEI. This CDR3 spans 15 amino acids. The V and J ends lost 1 base and 6 bases, in that order; junction bases with no gene match: 4. CDR3 sequence: CASSEEQGASQPQHF. The CDR3, as DNA: TGTGCCAGCAGTGAAGAACAGGGGGCTTCTCAGCCCCAGCATTTT.

This chain uses TRBV7-2 with TRBJ2-3; no firm D call. Trimming removed 2 bases at V and 2 bases at J, with 11 bases between. Germline lookup yields CDR1 SGHTA and CDR2 FQGNSA. The CDR3 covers 15 residues. DNA for the CDR3: TGTGCCAGCAGCTTACTTTTGGCCGCCACAGATACGCAGTATTTT. This encodes CASSLLLAATDTQYF.

V is TRBV7-6 and J is TRBJ2-1; 9 nucleotides line up with TRBD2. This CDR3 has 14 amino acids. The trim removed 5 bases at V and 13 bases at J, leaving 12 bases unmatched. CDR1 and CDR2 from the germline V gene are SGHVS and FNYEAQ. CDR3 DNA sequence: TGTGCCAGCAGCGTCGAAGCGGGAGGTCACATTCAGTTCTTC. It translates to CASSVEAGGHIQFF.

The V gene is TRBV29-1, the J gene TRBJ2-5; TRBD1 matches at 9 bases. TRBJ2-7 explains the end of the DNA better; the J call may be wrong. The CDR3 contains 15 residues. Per the germline V gene, CDR1 is SQVTM and CDR2 is ANQGSEA. This chain's CDR3 is CSVEGPGQGPYEQYF. CDR3 bases: TGCAGCGTTGAAGGCCCGGGACAGGGTCCCTACGAGCAGTACTTC.

The chain recombines TRBV4-1 with TRBJ1-5; D is uncertain. Germline V gene lookup returns CDR1 MGHRA and CDR2 YSYEKL. The CDR3 spans 17 residues. Trimming took 0 bases from V and 2 from J, leaving 14 bases between them. The CDR3 reads CASSQDSGVMGNQPQHF. DNA of the CDR3: TGCGCCAGCAGCCAAGATTCCGGGGTAATGGGCAATCAGCCCCAGCATTTT.

This rearrangement joins TRBV19 to TRBJ2-5; D is perhaps TRBD1 (5 bases). The CDR3 sequence is 15 residues long. Germline V gene lookup returns CDR1 LNHDA and CDR2 SQIVND (reference sequence). Trimming removed 6 bases at V and 2 bases at J, with 16 bases between. CDR3 bases: TGTGCCAGTAGCCTAGGGGCATGGTCACAAGAGACCCAGTACTTC. Translating gives CASSLGAWSQETQYF.

V is TRBV5-1 and J is TRBJ2-3; 13 bases line up with TRBD2. Trimming took 4 bases from V and 6 from J; bases not matched to a gene: 11. There are 17 residues in the CDR3. Germline CDR1 SGHRS, CDR2 YFSETQ. CDR3 loop: CASSETGTSGTLDTQYF. DNA for the CDR3: TGCGCCAGCAGCGAAACCGGGACTAGCGGGACTCTCGATACGCAGTATTTT.

The J gene is TRBJ2-3, the V gene TRBV6-4, with TRBD1 as a possible D gene (6 bases). Germline CDR1 is MRHNA and CDR2 is SNTAGT. The V gene lost 4 bases and the J gene lost 7 bases, with 18 bases spanning the gap. This CDR3 is built from 15 residues. CDR3 residues: CASSVETGNANTQYF. Written as DNA, the CDR3 is TGTGCCAGCAGTGTTGAGACAGGAAATGCAAATACGCAGTATTTT.

The rearrangement links TRBV5-8 to TRBJ1-3; D not resolved. CDR1 and CDR2 from the germline V gene are SGHTS and YDEGEE. Trimming took 2 bases from V and 6 from J, leaving 6 bases between them. The CDR3 covers 12 residues. The CDR3 reads CASSLPQNTIYF. The CDR3 bases are TGTGCCAGCAGCTTACCACAAAACACCATATATTTT.

This chain joins TRBV7-9 and TRBJ1-1, with TRBD1 as a possible D gene (5 bases). Trimming left V 2 bases short and J 0 bases short, with 10 bases between. Looked up from germline, CDR1 is SEHNR and CDR2 is FQNEAQ (reference sequence). This CDR3 spans 15 amino acids. Here the CDR3 reads CASSLTGAMNTEAFF. CDR3 bases: TGTGCCAGCAGCTTAACAGGTGCAATGAACACTGAAGCTTTCTTT.

This chain joins TRBV28 and TRBJ2-2, with D possibly TRBD2 on 6 matching bases. Germline CDR1 is MDHEN and CDR2 is SYDVKM. The V gene lost 7 bases and the J gene lost 5 bases, with 14 bases spanning the gap. There are 14 residues in the CDR3. The CDR3 spells CASIGTPSTGELFF. CDR3 sequence (DNA): TGTGCCAGCATCGGGACTCCTAGTACCGGGGAGCTGTTTTTT.

The J gene is TRBJ2-1, the V gene TRBV30; the match to TRBD1 covers 10 bases. The V segment lost 0 bases and the J segment 0 bases; nucleotides outside the gene matches: 8. CDR3 size: 18 residues. Germline-derived CDR1 and CDR2 are GTSNPN and SVGIG (reference sequence). The CDR3 spells CAWSVRDRGLNSYNEQFF. The CDR3 region has the DNA TGTGCCTGGAGTGTACGAGACAGGGGGCTAAACTCCTACAATGAGCAGTTCTTC.

The genes are TRBV7-9 and TRBJ2-7; weak D call: TRBD1 (5 bases). The CDR3 runs to 15 residues. The ends were cut back, 2 bases at V and 2 bases at J, with 13 bases in the middle. The germline V gene encodes CDR1 SEHNR and CDR2 FQNEAQ (reference sequence). CDR3 sequence reads: CASSLRGDSTYEQYF. The CDR3 region has the DNA TGTGCCAGCAGCTTAAGAGGCGACAGCACCTACGAGCAGTACTTC.

This clone appeared once. The V and J genes are TRBV10-3 and TRBJ2-5; maybe TRBD1 (5 bases). From germline, CDR1 is ENHRY and CDR2 SYGVKD. The CDR3 consists of 14 residues. Trimming removed 5 bases at V and 0 bases at J, with 10 bases between. The CDR3 DNA is TGTGCCATCAGTCCGGACAAAAACCAAGAGACCCAGTACTTC. Translation: CAISPDKNQETQYF.

This clone has more than one count but fewer than ten. This chain connects TRBV5-1 to TRBJ2-1, with 11 bases matching TRBD2. V was pared by 4 bases and J by 5 bases, with 11 bases of the junction left unmatched. The CDR3 length is 17 residues. Germline V gene data show CDR1 as SGHRS and CDR2 as YFSETQ. The CDR3 sequence: CASSRIAGTSGNNEQFF. The CDR3 DNA reads TGCGCCAGCAGCCGTATCGCCGGGACTAGCGGCAACAATGAGCAGTTCTTC. Full variable domain (missing parts from reference TRBV5-1 and TRBJ2-1): KAGVTQTPRYLIKTRGQQVTLSCSPISGHRSVSWYQQTPGQGLQFLFEYFSETQRNKGNFPGRFSGRQFSNSRSEMNVSTLELGDSALYLCASSRIAGTSGNNEQFFGPGTRLTVL.

A few counts support this clone. Here the CDR3 reads CASSAERGEQFF. The CDR3 DNA reads as TGTGCCAGTAGTGCGGAGAGAGGGGAGCAGTTCTTC. V is TRBV19 and J is TRBJ2-1, with D perhaps matching TRBD2 (5 bases). V lost 5 bases and J lost 10, with 12 bases in between. Germline CDR1 LNHDA, CDR2 SQIVND (reference sequence). The CDR3 sequence is 12 residues long.

The chain uses TRBV5-6 and TRBJ1-3; D unclear. In germline, CDR1 is SGHDT, CDR2 YYEEEE. CDR3 length: 15 residues. With 1 base removed from V and 0 bases from J, the gap between germline ends came to 8 bases. This CDR3 reads CASSLYRNSGNTIYF. As DNA, the CDR3 is TGTGCCAGCAGCTTGTATAGAAACTCTGGAAACACCATATATTTT.

The chain combines TRBV27 with TRBJ2-7; D unresolved. The CDR3 is 14 amino acids. Trimming pared 3 bases from V and 0 bases from J, leaving 9 bases between. From germline, CDR1 is MNHEY and CDR2 SMNVEV (reference sequence). CDR3 sequence: CASSLGHSSYEQYF. CDR3 coding DNA: TGTGCCAGCAGTTTGGGCCATTCCTCCTACGAGCAGTACTTC.

The chain links TRBV19 to TRBJ1-4; weak D call: TRBD1 (6 bases). This CDR3 spans 14 amino acids. V lost 1 base, J lost 8 bases, and 11 bases lay in between. Germline CDR1 LNHDA, CDR2 SQIVND (reference sequence). The CDR3 region is CASSIAQGKEKLFF. Written as DNA, the CDR3 is TGTGCCAGTAGTATAGCGCAGGGGAAGGAAAAACTGTTTTTT.

This clone occurred once. The chain uses TRBV29-1 and TRBJ2-1, with 7 bases matching TRBD2. Germline V gene lookup returns CDR1 SQVTM and CDR2 ANQGSEA. This CDR3 is 15 amino acids long. The junction had 8 bases not matched to a gene; V was cut back by 4 bases and J by 2 bases. CDR3 region: CSVVASGTAYNEQFF. In DNA form, the CDR3 reads TGCAGCGTTGTAGCGAGCGGGACCGCCTACAATGAGCAGTTCTTC.